The rows below give T cell receptor beta chains drawn from one sample of a study of T cell responses to AZD1222 COVID-19 vaccine. Method: immunoSEQ multiplex PCR; TCRdb's copy keeps in-frame clones and lacks some. The data hold 150,000 to 200,000 clones, with around 92% observed a single time. Source: peripheral blood, taken on day 0 of AZD1222 vaccination. All receptors derive from an adult in good health. Both conserved end residues are part of each CDR3. D genes are given only for firm matches. Expanded clones get a size class; other rows say once, few or many, or leave the size out.

V gene: TRBV28; J gene: TRBJ1-6; D gene: NA; CDR3 length: 17; clone size: NA; CDR3 protein: CASSPATGGWDNSPLHF; CDR3 DNA: TGTGCCAGCAGTCCGGCGACAGGCGGATGGGATAATTCACCCCTCCACTTT
V gene: TRBV2; J gene: TRBJ2-7; D gene: TRBD1; CDR3 length: 15; clone size: NA; CDR3 protein: CASSEARDRRYEQYF; CDR3 DNA: TGTGCCAGCAGTGAAGCGCGGGACAGGAGATACGAGCAGTACTTC
V gene: TRBV19; J gene: TRBJ1-1; D gene: NA; CDR3 length: 11; clone size: NA; CDR3 protein: CAQRPNTEAFF; CDR3 DNA: TGTGCCCAACGCCCGAACACTGAAGCTTTCTTT
V gene: TRBV7-2; J gene: TRBJ1-2; D gene: NA; CDR3 length: 17; clone size: NA; CDR3 protein: CASSLYSGGQAAYGYTF; CDR3 DNA: TGTGCCAGCAGCTTATACTCGGGGGGGCAGGCGGCATATGGCTACACCTTC
V gene: TRBV28; J gene: TRBJ2-3; D gene: TRBD1; CDR3 length: 16; clone size: NA; CDR3 protein: CASNPGQGTLADTQYF; CDR3 DNA: TGTGCCAGCAACCCGGGACAGGGGACCCTGGCAGATACGCAGTATTTT
V gene: TRBV4-1; J gene: TRBJ1-2; D gene: NA; CDR3 length: 15; clone size: NA; CDR3 protein: CASSQEGMVGYGYTF; CDR3 DNA: TGCGCCAGCAGCCAAGAGGGGATGGTGGGTTATGGCTACACCTTC
V gene: TRBV7-9; J gene: TRBJ1-2; D gene: TRBD1; CDR3 length: 15; clone size: NA; CDR3 protein: CASSSSTDRARGYTF; CDR3 DNA: TGTGCCAGCAGCTCCTCAACCGACAGGGCACGAGGCTACACCTTC
V gene: TRBV30; J gene: TRBJ1-5; D gene: NA; CDR3 length: 15; clone size: once; CDR3 protein: CAWSPLTNSKQPQHF; CDR3 DNA: TGTGCCTGGAGTCCCCTTACGAACAGCAAACAGCCCCAGCATTTT
V gene: TRBV6-5; J gene: TRBJ1-1; D gene: NA; CDR3 length: 13; clone size: NA; CDR3 protein: CASSPVGNTEAFF; CDR3 DNA: TGTGCCAGCAGCCCCGTCGGGAACACTGAAGCTTTCTTT
V gene: TRBV12-3/TRBV12-4; J gene: TRBJ1-1; D gene: NA; CDR3 length: 12; clone size: NA; CDR3 protein: CASSYTGTEAFF; CDR3 DNA: TGTGCCAGCAGCTACACAGGGACTGAAGCTTTCTTT
V gene: TRBV4-2; J gene: TRBJ1-6; D gene: TRBD1; CDR3 length: 15; clone size: NA; CDR3 protein: CASSPGQGEYSPLHF; CDR3 DNA: TGTGCCAGCAGCCCAGGACAGGGGGAATATTCACCCCTCCACTTT
V gene: TRBV25-1; J gene: TRBJ1-5; D gene: NA; CDR3 length: 14; clone size: NA; CDR3 protein: CASSDQDGNQPQHF; CDR3 DNA: TGTGCCAGCAGTGACCAGGACGGAAATCAGCCCCAGCATTTT
V gene: TRBV5-1; J gene: TRBJ1-2; D gene: NA; CDR3 length: 12; clone size: NA; CDR3 protein: CASSPTGRGYTF; CDR3 DNA: TGCGCCAGCAGCCCCACAGGTAGGGGCTACACCTTC
V gene: TRBV23-1; J gene: TRBJ1-1; D gene: TRBD1; CDR3 length: 13; clone size: once; CDR3 protein: CASTSTGGTEAFF; CDR3 DNA: TGCGCCAGCACGTCGACAGGGGGGACTGAAGCTTTCTTT